The rows below give T cell receptor beta chains drawn from one sample of a study of Tregs in tolerant kidney transplant recipients. The method was immunoSEQ multiplex PCR; TCRdb's version includes in-frame clones alone and lacks a portion of them. The profile shows fewer than 80,000 clones, roughly 98% of them singletons. The sample was Tregs from blood, taken before the transplant. These receptors all stem from a human donor who received a combined kidney and bone marrow transplant. Each CDR3 is given with its conserved first and last residue. A D gene is named only where the DNA matches it firmly. The listing skips clone size in some rows; elsewhere it reads once, few, many or a size class.

v_gene	abundance	j_gene	d_gene	CDR3aa	CDR3nt
TRBV6-5	-	TRBJ2-7	-	CASSYRSWGLYEQYF	TGTGCCAGCAGTTACCGATCCTGGGGCCTCTACGAGCAGTACTTC
TRBV7-2	-	TRBJ1-1	-	CASSLVFGVTEAFF	TGTGCCAGCAGCTTAGTATTCGGGGTCACTGAAGCTTTCTTT
TRBV12-5	-	TRBJ1-4	TRBD1	CASDPGTGEEKLFF	TGTGCTAGTGACCCCGGGACAGGGGAAGAAAAACTGTTTTTT
TRBV18	-	TRBJ1-3	-	CASSPTRGGTGNTIYF	TGTGCCAGCTCACCTACAAGGGGGGGAACTGGAAACACCATATATTTT
TRBV14	-	TRBJ2-5	-	CASSQWGDQETQYF	TGTGCCAGCAGCCAGTGGGGGGATCAAGAGACCCAGTACTTC
TRBV7-9	-	TRBJ2-7	TRBD2	CASSLDSGGLYEQYF	TGTGCCAGCAGCTTAGACAGCGGGGGTCTCTACGAGCAGTACTTC
TRBV28	-	TRBJ1-1	-	CASSSSLTEAFF	TGTGCCAGCAGTTCAAGCCTCACTGAAGCTTTCTTT
TRBV5-1	-	TRBJ2-1	-	CASSLWTSSSYNEQFF	TGCGCCAGCAGCCTCTGGACTTCCAGCTCCTACAATGAGCAGTTCTTC
TRBV5-1	-	TRBJ2-7	-	CASSLTGEQYF	TGCGCCAGCAGCTTGACGGGGGAGCAGTACTTC
TRBV6-1	-	TRBJ2-3	TRBD2	CASSARLAGGYVRTDTQYF	TGTGCCAGCAGTGCGAGACTAGCGGGAGGGTATGTTCGCACAGATACGCAGTATTTT
TRBV11-3	-	TRBJ1-2	-	CASSLSDRGYTF	TGTGCCAGCAGCCTATCGGACAGAGGCTACACCTTC
TRBV6-6	-	TRBJ1-5	-	CASCSGGPQHF	TGTGCCAGCTGTTCGGGTGGGCCCCAGCATTTT
TRBV6-6	-	TRBJ2-5	TRBD1	CASSSPDRGRRETQYF	TGTGCCAGCAGTTCCCCAGACAGGGGGCGGAGAGAGACCCAGTACTTC
TRBV30	-	TRBJ1-1	-	CAWRGKGGLVRNTEAFF	TGTGCCTGGAGGGGAAAGGGAGGTTTGGTAAGGAACACTGAAGCTTTCTTT
TRBV29-1	-	TRBJ2-7	-	CSAKTAYEQYF	TGCAGCGCAAAGACAGCCTACGAGCAGTACTTC
TRBV6-6	-	TRBJ2-2	TRBD1	CASSYRTGGNTGELFF	TGTGCCAGCAGTTACAGGACAGGGGGCAACACCGGGGAGCTGTTTTTT
TRBV2	-	TRBJ1-2	-	CASRGDLGWDGYTF	TGTGCCAGCAGGGGGGACTTAGGCTGGGATGGCTACACCTTC
TRBV5-6	-	TRBJ2-5	-	CASSSEGVQETQYF	TGTGCCAGCAGCTCGGAGGGAGTCCAAGAGACCCAGTACTTC
TRBV30	-	TRBJ1-5	-	CAWTRQSNQPQHF	TGTGCCTGGACCAGACAGAGCAATCAGCCCCAGCATTTT
TRBV7-8	-	TRBJ1-3	-	CASSSDLLFDRLYSGNTIYF	TGTGCCAGCAGCTCAGACCTTTTATTTGACAGGTTGTACTCGGGAAACACCATATATTTT
TRBV5-5	-	TRBJ2-5	TRBD1	CASSFPGTGGYETQYF	TGTGCCAGCAGCTTCCCCGGGACAGGGGGCTATGAGACCCAGTACTTC
TRBV11-2	-	TRBJ2-7	TRBD2	CASSLLAGGLDEQYF	TGTGCCAGCAGCTTATTAGCGGGGGGGCTGGACGAGCAGTACTTC
TRBV12-5	-	TRBJ2-7	-	CASGLGAGQGNEQYF	TGTGCTAGTGGTTTGGGAGCCGGGCAGGGAAACGAGCAGTACTTC
TRBV28	-	TRBJ2-5	-	CASSFLWTQYF	TGTGCCAGCAGTTTTCTGTGGACCCAGTACTTC
TRBV20-1	-	TRBJ2-7	-	CSATVSYEQYF	TGCAGTGCTACCGTTTCCTACGAGCAGTACTTC
TRBV5-6	-	TRBJ1-2	-	CASSKTGYGYTF	TGTGCCAGCAGTAAAACAGGGTATGGCTACACCTTC
TRBV2	-	TRBJ1-1	-	CASSATGAFF	TGTGCCAGCAGCGCTACTGGAGCTTTCTTT
TRBV19	-	TRBJ1-4	TRBD1	CASKRQGTANEKLFF	TGTGCCAGTAAAAGGCAGGGGACAGCGAATGAAAAACTGTTTTTT
TRBV7-2	-	TRBJ2-2	-	CASSLVGGVTGELFF	TGTGCCAGCAGCTTAGTAGGGGGGGTCACCGGGGAGCTGTTTTTT
TRBV19	-	TRBJ2-7	TRBD2	CASSIKSGVSYEQYF	TGTGCCAGTAGTATAAAGAGCGGGGTATCCTACGAGCAGTACTTC
TRBV5-4	-	TRBJ2-1	TRBD1	CASSPRGRYNEQFF	TGTGCCAGCAGCCCCAGGGGGCGATACAATGAGCAGTTCTTC
TRBV19	-	TRBJ1-3	TRBD1	CASSAPGQGSGNTIYF	TGTGCCAGTAGTGCCCCCGGACAGGGGTCTGGAAACACCATATATTTT
TRBV28	-	TRBJ2-1	TRBD2	CASSRKRGSSYNEQFF	TGTGCCAGCAGTAGAAAGCGGGGGAGCTCCTACAATGAGCAGTTCTTC
TRBV28	-	TRBJ1-3	-	CASSRLDGSGNTIYF	TGTGCCAGCAGCCGACTAGACGGTTCCGGAAACACCATATATTTT
TRBV5-1	-	TRBJ2-4	-	CASRPGGLAKNIQYF	TGCGCCAGCCGCCCCGGGGGGCTAGCCAAAAACATTCAGTACTTC
TRBV6-5	-	TRBJ1-2	-	CASSYFGVYYTF	TGTGCCAGCAGTTACTTCGGGGTTTACTACACCTTC
TRBV6-6	-	TRBJ1-5	-	CASSYSGGAGQPQHF	TGTGCCAGCAGTTACTCGGGAGGGGCGGGTCAGCCCCAGCATTTT
TRBV16	-	TRBJ2-2	TRBD2	CASSQPGTINTGELFF	TGTGCCAGCAGCCAACCGGGGACTATTAACACCGGGGAGCTGTTTTTT
TRBV29-1	-	TRBJ2-2	TRBD2	CSVDLGLAGEGELFF	TGCAGCGTTGATCTTGGCCTAGCGGGAGAGGGGGAGCTGTTTTTT
TRBV6-6	-	TRBJ2-7	-	CASGGFPLNGQYF	TGTGCCAGTGGGGGGTTCCCTCTTAATGGGCAGTACTTC
TRBV5-8	-	TRBJ1-2	-	CASSFAAGDGYTF	TGTGCCAGCAGCTTCGCGGCAGGGGATGGCTACACCTTC
TRBV2	-	TRBJ2-3	TRBD2	CASSEREGSSETQYF	TGTGCCAGCAGTGAGAGGGAGGGCTCATCAGAAACGCAGTATTTT
TRBV5-1	-	TRBJ1-2	TRBD1	CASSTLQGNYGYTF	TGCGCCAGCAGCACCCTACAGGGGAACTATGGCTACACCTTC
TRBV4-1	-	TRBJ2-1	-	CASTPLGAQSSYNEQFF	TGCGCCAGCACACCCCTGGGGGCCCAGAGCTCCTACAATGAGCAGTTCTTC
TRBV30	-	TRBJ2-7	-	CAWSYLGGATYEQYF	TGTGCCTGGAGTTACCTGGGGGGAGCAACCTACGAGCAGTACTTC
TRBV7-3	-	TRBJ2-7	TRBD1	CASSLGTGVSYEQYF	TGTGCCAGCAGCTTAGGGACAGGGGTTTCCTACGAGCAGTACTTC
TRBV2	once	TRBJ2-1	-	CASMRSVKQFF	TGTGCCAGCATGCGTAGCGTAAAGCAGTTCTTC
TRBV9	-	TRBJ1-5	-	CASSEGGIQQPQHF	TGTGCCAGCAGCGAGGGGGGGATTCAACAGCCCCAGCATTTT
TRBV5-4	-	TRBJ2-1	TRBD2	CASSHTSGAYNEQFF	TGTGCCAGCAGCCATACTAGCGGGGCCTACAATGAGCAGTTCTTC
TRBV6-1	-	TRBJ2-2	TRBD1	CASRLDRVSGELFF	TGTGCCAGCAGACTGGACAGGGTGTCCGGGGAGCTGTTTTTT
TRBV7-2	once	TRBJ2-7	TRBD1	CASSLESLGRGLRGEQYF	TGTGCCAGCAGCTTAGAGTCGTTAGGCAGGGGGCTACGAGGCGAGCAGTACTTC
TRBV9	-	TRBJ2-7	-	CASSPLGGYEQYF	TGTGCCAGCAGCCCGTTAGGGGGCTACGAGCAGTACTTC
TRBV19	-	TRBJ2-1	TRBD1	CASSMGQYNEQFF	TGTGCCAGTAGTATGGGACAGTACAATGAGCAGTTCTTC
TRBV5-1	-	TRBJ2-1	-	CASSRVPGVYNEQFF	TGCGCCAGCAGCCGAGTACCAGGGGTCTACAATGAGCAGTTCTTC
TRBV5-1	-	TRBJ2-7	TRBD2	CASSPITGGLMVGEQYF	TGCGCCAGCAGCCCCATAACCGGGGGGTTGATGGTTGGCGAGCAGTACTTC
TRBV7-2	-	TRBJ1-2	-	CASSLDSFYGYTF	TGTGCCAGCAGCTTAGACAGTTTCTATGGCTACACCTTC
TRBV29-1	once	TRBJ2-1	-	CSVEVSYNEQFF	TGCAGCGTTGAAGTCAGCTACAATGAGCAGTTCTTC